Listed below are T cell receptor beta chains from one sample, sequenced in a study of cytomegalovirus exposure and HLA in healthy donors. The repertoire was sequenced with immunoSEQ multiplex PCR; TCRdb's copy has only in-frame clones and lacks some. This sample has some 110,000 clones, with more than 60% found just once. The sequenced sample consisted of PBMCs. The receptors shown here come from a woman between 40 and 55 years old in good health and CMV-seropositive. The conserved cysteine and the conserved F or W are not part of the CDR3 here.

J	V	length	CDR3
TRBJ2-3	TRBV7-2	12	ASSLAPSLGTQY
TRBJ2-5	TRBV5-5	10	ASSLLQETQY
TRBJ2-7	TRBV5-1	12	ASSLDGQAYEQY
TRBJ1-4	TRBV19	10	ASSGMDEKLF
TRBJ1-1	TRBV7-9	12	SSSLGQAHTEAF
TRBJ1-2	TRBV27	12	ASSLWRDHYGYT
TRBJ2-1	TRBV18	13	ASSPLRTGNNEQF
TRBJ2-7	TRBV27	12	ASISLAGGAEQY
TRBJ1-6	TRBV5-4	12	ASSKWDRAKTLH
TRBJ1-1	TRBV28	12	ASSGGTLNTEAF
TRBJ1-2	TRBV2	10	ASRSEPNGYT
TRBJ1-2	TRBV4-1	16	ASSQERKKIMGNYGYT
TRBJ2-7	TRBV7-8	11	ASSPDRGYEQY
TRBJ2-7	TRBV27	14	ASSLFRDRVPYEQY
TRBJ1-1	TRBV19	11	ASSRVINTEAF
TRBJ2-7	TRBV7-2	12	ASSLGLPRNEQY
TRBJ1-4	TRBV5-1	13	ASSSTGATNEKLF
TRBJ2-1	TRBV6-1	13	ASSETPLTSTEQF
TRBJ1-2	TRBV7-9	14	SSSLSGDSLIRGYT
TRBJ1-2	TRBV27	13	ASKTGASLGDGYT
TRBJ2-1	TRBV27	20	ASERTGVRRLGWEGSYNEQF
TRBJ2-3	TRBV4-1	15	ASSQAPTSGTIYTQY
TRBJ2-7	TRBV19	11	ASSSDWSYEQY